A selection of T cell receptor beta chains follows, all from one sample in a study of vaccination effects on CD4 cells after COVID-19. Antigens of these TCRs are unknown. Generated by immunoSEQ multiplex PCR, the TCRdb table keeps only in-frame clones and is missing some. The sample shows under 25,000 clones, roughly four fifths of them seen only once. The sequences come from CD4+ T cells from PBMCs cultured with HCoV-NL63 spike peptides, collected before COVID-19 vaccination. The source is a human donor who received a COVID-19 vaccine. Each CDR3 is given without its conserved first and last residue. The order of the fields is V gene, J gene, CDR3 protein.

TRBV3-1/TRBV3-2	TRBJ2-3	ASSLLGVSTDTQY
TRBV7-2	TRBJ2-2	ASSLRGGETGELF
TRBV29-1	TRBJ1-2	SVEPSTAYGYT
TRBV29-1	TRBJ1-2	SVVGSGGVGGYT
TRBV12-3/TRBV12-4	TRBJ1-2	ASQDLNYGYT
TRBV5-6	TRBJ1-1	ASSLDMNTEAF
TRBV6-2/TRBV6-3	TRBJ2-5	ASSTRGRVRETQY
TRBV7-9	TRBJ1-1	ASSLASGITEAF
TRBV6-1	TRBJ1-1	ASSEKVGVGAF
TRBV11-2	TRBJ1-1	ASSFGQGNTEAF
TRBV29-1	TRBJ2-3	SVAQGAGTDTQY
TRBV4-2	TRBJ2-1	ASSPGDSYNEQF
TRBV3-1/TRBV3-2	TRBJ2-7	ASSLRGGEQY
TRBV30	TRBJ2-5	AWSVGYQETQY
TRBV6-5	TRBJ2-7	ASSRGATPYEQY
TRBV10-3	TRBJ2-7	AISVREPGEQY
TRBV3-1/TRBV3-2	TRBJ1-2	ASSHRRGDGYT
TRBV28	TRBJ1-2	ASSFEGVYGYT
TRBV19	TRBJ2-1	ASSIQQTSGEQF
TRBV30	TRBJ1-1	AWRVPRGRGKNTEAF
TRBV28	TRBJ1-6	ASSPWSQGAPGENSPLH
TRBV12-5	TRBJ2-3	ASGLTRTQY
TRBV29-1	TRBJ1-2	SVEEGQGLIRYT
TRBV27	TRBJ1-4	ASSPGATNEKLF
TRBV2	TRBJ2-1	ASKERGGYEQF
TRBV4-1	TRBJ1-1	ASSQGQGVSTEAF
TRBV2	TRBJ1-6	ASSSGPGTLRSPLH
TRBV19	TRBJ2-5	ASLVSYQETQY
TRBV6-2/TRBV6-3	TRBJ2-4	ASSLTGGFAKNIQY
TRBV3-1/TRBV3-2	TRBJ1-6	ASSLRTGDSPLH
TRBV6-5	TRBJ1-2	ASTQTSPRGYT
TRBV10-3	TRBJ1-2	AISERPTGNPYGYT
TRBV21-1	TRBJ1-5	ARKDTGRLFG
TRBV5-6	TRBJ1-2	ASSTKDRFNYGYT
TRBV6-5	TRBJ1-1	ASTTGGLNTEAF
TRBV5-1	TRBJ1-1	ASRGDNTNTEAF
TRBV6-5	TRBJ1-2	ASNLEGQGSGGYT
TRBV6-2/TRBV6-3	TRBJ2-1	ASSYVGSYNEQF
TRBV14	TRBJ2-7	ASSQDRALAEEQY
TRBV19	TRBJ1-1	ATWIPGGGIAEAF